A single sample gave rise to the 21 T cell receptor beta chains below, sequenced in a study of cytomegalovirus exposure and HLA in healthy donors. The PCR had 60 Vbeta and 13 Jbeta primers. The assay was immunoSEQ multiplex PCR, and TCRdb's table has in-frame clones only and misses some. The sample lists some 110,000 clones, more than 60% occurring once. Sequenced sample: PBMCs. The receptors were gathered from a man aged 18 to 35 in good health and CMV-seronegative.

For the CDR3, the DNA is TGTGCCAGCAGCTCACAGGGGCAGCCCCAGCATTTT. This codes for CASSSQGQPQHF. The V call is TRBV7-9, the J call TRBJ1-5, with 7 bases aligning to TRBD1. The junction had 1 base not matched to a gene; V was cut back by 4 bases and J by 7 bases. This CDR3 contains 12 residues. CDR1 is SEHNR and CDR2 is FQNEAQ in the germline V gene (reference sequence).

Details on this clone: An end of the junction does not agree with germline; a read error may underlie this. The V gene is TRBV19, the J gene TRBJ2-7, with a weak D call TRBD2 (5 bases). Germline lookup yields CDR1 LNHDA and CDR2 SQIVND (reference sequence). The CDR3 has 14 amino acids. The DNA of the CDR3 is TGTGCCAGTAGAATAGGAGGAACGAGCTACGAGCAGTACTTC. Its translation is CASRIGGTSYEQYF.

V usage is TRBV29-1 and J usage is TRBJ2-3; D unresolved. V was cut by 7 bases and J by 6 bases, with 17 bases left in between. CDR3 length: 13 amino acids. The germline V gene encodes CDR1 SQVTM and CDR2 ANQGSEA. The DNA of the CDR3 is TGCAGCGCCGACTCGACTCGCAGCGATACGCAGTATTTT. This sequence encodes CSADSTRSDTQYF.

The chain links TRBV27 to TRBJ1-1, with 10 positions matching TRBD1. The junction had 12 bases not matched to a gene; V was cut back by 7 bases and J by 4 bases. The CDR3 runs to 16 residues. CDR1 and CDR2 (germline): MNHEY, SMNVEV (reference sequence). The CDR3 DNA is TGTGCCAGCATTGGGCTCGACAGGGGGCTTGGCACTGAAGCTTTCTTT. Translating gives CASIGLDRGLGTEAFF.

The CDR3 DNA reads as TGTGCCACCAGCCAGACAGGGGAGAGCGGCTACACCTTC. Amino acid sequence: CATSQTGESGYTF. V usage is TRBV15 and J usage is TRBJ1-2; 8 bases line up with TRBD1. The CDR3 length is 13 residues. After removal of 5 bases from V and 8 bases from J, the junction contained 7 bases not matched to a gene. CDR1 and CDR2 from the germline V gene are LNHNV and YYDKDF (reference sequence).

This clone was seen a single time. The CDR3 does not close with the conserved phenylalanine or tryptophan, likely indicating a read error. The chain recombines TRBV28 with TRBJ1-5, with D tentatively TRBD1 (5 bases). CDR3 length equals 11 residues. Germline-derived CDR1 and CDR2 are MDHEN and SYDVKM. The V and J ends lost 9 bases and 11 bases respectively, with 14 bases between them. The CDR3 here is CASSRVGAQHL. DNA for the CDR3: TGTGCCAGTAGTAGGGTAGGGGCCCAGCATTTG.

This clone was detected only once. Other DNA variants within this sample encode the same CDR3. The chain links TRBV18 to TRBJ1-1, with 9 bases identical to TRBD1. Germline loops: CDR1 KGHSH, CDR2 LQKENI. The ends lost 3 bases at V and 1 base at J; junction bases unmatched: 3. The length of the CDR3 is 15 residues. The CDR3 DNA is TGTGCCAGCTCACCGCTACAGGGGGCGAACACTGAAGCTTTCTTT. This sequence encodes CASSPLQGANTEAFF.

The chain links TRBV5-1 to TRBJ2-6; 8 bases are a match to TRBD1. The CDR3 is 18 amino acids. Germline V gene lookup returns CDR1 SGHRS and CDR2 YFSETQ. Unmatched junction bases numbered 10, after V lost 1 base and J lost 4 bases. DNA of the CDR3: TGCGCCAGCAGCTTGAATCGGGCAGGGGGCGCCGGGGCCAACGTCCTGACTTTC. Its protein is CASSLNRAGGAGANVLTF.

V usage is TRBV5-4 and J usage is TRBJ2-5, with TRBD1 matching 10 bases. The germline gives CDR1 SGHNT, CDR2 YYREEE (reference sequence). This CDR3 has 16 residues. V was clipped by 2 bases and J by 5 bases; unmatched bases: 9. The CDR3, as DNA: TGTGCCAGCAGCTTCCTTCGGACAGGGGGATTGGAGACCCAGTACTTC. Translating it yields CASSFLRTGGLETQYF.

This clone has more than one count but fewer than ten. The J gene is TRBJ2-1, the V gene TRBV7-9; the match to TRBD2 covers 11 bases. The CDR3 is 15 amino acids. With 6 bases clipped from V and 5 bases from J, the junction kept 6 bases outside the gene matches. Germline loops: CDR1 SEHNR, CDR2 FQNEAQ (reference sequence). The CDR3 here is CASRPSGGRHNEQFF. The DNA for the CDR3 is TGTGCCAGCAGGCCTAGCGGGGGGCGCCACAATGAGCAGTTCTTC. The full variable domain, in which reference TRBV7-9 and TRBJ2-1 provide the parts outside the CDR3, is DTGVSQNPRHKITKRGQNVTFRCDPISEHNRLYWYRQTLGQGPEFLTYFQNEAQLEKSRLLSDRFSAERPKGSFSTLEIQRTEQGDSAMYLCASRPSGGRHNEQFFGPGTRLTVL.

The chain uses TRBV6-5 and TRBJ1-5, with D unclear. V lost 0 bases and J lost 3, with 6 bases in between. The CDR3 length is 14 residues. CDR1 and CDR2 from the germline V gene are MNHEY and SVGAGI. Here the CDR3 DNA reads TGTGCCAGCAGTTACTCGAGGGTCAATCAGCCCCAGCATTTT. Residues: CASSYSRVNQPQHF.

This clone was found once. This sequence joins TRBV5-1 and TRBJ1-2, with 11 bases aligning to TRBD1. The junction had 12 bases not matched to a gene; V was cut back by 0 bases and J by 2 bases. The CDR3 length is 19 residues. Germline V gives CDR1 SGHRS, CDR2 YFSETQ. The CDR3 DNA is TGCGCCAGCAGCTTGGAAGGCCGGACAGGGGGCGTGGGGAACTATGGCTACACCTTC. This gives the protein CASSLEGRTGGVGNYGYTF.

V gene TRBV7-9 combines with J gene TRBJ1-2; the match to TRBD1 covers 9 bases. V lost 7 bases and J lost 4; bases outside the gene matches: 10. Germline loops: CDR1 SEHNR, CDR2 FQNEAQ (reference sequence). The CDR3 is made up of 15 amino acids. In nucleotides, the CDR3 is TGTGCCAGCACCCGGACAGGGGACTCCTTCTATGGCTACACCTTC. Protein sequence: CASTRTGDSFYGYTF.

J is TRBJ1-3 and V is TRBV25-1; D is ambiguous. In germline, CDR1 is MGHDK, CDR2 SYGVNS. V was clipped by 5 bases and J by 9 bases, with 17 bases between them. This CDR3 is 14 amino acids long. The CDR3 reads CASSPPTGISTIYF. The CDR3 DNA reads TGTGCCAGCAGTCCTCCAACCGGGATAAGCACCATATATTTT.

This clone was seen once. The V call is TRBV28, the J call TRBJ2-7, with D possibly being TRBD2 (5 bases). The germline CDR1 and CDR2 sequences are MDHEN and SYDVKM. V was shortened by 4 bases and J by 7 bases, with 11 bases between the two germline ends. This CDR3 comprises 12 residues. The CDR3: CASSSGLQEQYF. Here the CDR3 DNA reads TGTGCCAGCAGTTCTGGACTCCAGGAGCAGTACTTC.

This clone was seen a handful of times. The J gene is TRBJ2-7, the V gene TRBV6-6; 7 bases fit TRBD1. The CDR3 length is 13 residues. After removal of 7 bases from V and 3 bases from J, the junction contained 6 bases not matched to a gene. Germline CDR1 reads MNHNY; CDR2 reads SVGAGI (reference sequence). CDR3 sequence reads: CASTTGVDYEQYF. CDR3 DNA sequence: TGTGCCAGCACAACAGGGGTTGACTACGAGCAGTACTTC.

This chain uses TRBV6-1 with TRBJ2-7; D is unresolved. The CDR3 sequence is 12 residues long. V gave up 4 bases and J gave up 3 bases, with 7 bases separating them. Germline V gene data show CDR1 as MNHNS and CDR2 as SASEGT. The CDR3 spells CASSGQSYEQYF. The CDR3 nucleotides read TGTGCCAGCAGTGGACAAAGCTACGAGCAGTACTTC.

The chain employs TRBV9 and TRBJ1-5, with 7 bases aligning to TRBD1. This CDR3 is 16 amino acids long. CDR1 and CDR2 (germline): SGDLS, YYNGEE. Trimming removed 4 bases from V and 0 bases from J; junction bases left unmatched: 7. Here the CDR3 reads CASSSGTALSNQPQHF. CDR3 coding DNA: TGTGCCAGCAGCAGTGGGACAGCGCTTAGCAATCAGCCCCAGCATTTT.

The CDR3 DNA is TGTGCCATCAGTGAGGCTCGGGGGGGAGGGAGAGAATCCTACAATGAGCAGTTCTTC. Encoded protein: CAISEARGGGRESYNEQFF. The chain has TRBV10-3 and TRBJ2-1; 8 positions match TRBD2. V shed 2 bases, J shed 1 base, and the junction held 13 bases outside the gene matches. Germline V CDR1 and CDR2: ENHRY, SYGVKD. This CDR3 has 19 amino acids.

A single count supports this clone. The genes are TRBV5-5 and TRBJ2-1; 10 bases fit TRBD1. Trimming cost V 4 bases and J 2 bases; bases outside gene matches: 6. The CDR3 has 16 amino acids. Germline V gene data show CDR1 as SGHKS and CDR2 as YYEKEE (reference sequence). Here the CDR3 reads CASSKGQGKTYNEQFF. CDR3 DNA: TGTGCCAGCAGCAAGGGACAGGGGAAGACCTACAATGAGCAGTTCTTC.

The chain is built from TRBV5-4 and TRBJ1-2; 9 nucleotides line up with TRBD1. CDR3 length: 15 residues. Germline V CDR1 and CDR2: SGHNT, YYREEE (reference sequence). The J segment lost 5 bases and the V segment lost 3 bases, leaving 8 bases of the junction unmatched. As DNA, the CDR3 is TGTGCCAGCAGCTCCGGGACAGGGAAAAATTATGGCTACACCTTC. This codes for CASSSGTGKNYGYTF.